The following is a T cell receptor beta chain sequence with its context. The table lists this clone with a few counts. Its antigen is still unknown. The sample holds no much larger clone one base away, and base qualities are not on file. Other DNA sequences from this sample encode an identical CDR3 as well. The sample is drawn from a study (dated by TCRdb to between 2021 and 2024). TCR beta chain repertoires were profiled by survey-level sequencing on the immunoSEQ platform. In the source study's methods: Repertoire diversity was quantified as the inverse Simpson index, and CDR3 amino acid length spectratypes and V-J pairing frequencies were compared. Clonotypes specific to SARS-CoV-2, CMV, influenza A and EBV were annotated by matching TCR beta CDR3 sequences against VDJdb. The clones in this table, taken by TCRdb from immuneACCESS, are in-frame only. Not every clone is retained; where verified, under half of the shortfall comes from an unresolved V gene, and the cause of the rest is unknown. V and J calls and clone size are given by that table; D and trimming were obtained from the DNA. Present in this sample are nearly 70,000 clones, 93% of which were seen just once. Of the sample, 3.5% to 5.5% is held by the ten largest clones.

For TCR beta sequencing, genomic DNA was taken from unsorted PBMCs, and those PBMCs had been isolated from peripheral blood. Between the V and J ends, shortened by 4 bases and 2 bases respectively, the junction contains 3 bases. Per the germline V gene, SGHRS is the CDR1 and YFSETQ is the CDR2. From cysteine to phenylalanine, the CDR3 is 12 amino acids long. Only the CDR3 DNA stays, 36 bases, in frame from base 1. The paper as a whole reports these results and caveats: Further investigation, including longitudinal sampling and assessment of a control group, is stated by the authors to be required.

Sequenced material: PBMCs. The source of this sequence is a man between 40 and 49 years old with rheumatoid arthritis. This sequence uses TRBV5-1 and TRBJ2-2, with the D gene call left open. The CDR3: CASSLNTGELFF. Read as DNA, the sequence is TGCGCCAGCAGCCTAAACACCGGGGAGCTGTTTTTT.